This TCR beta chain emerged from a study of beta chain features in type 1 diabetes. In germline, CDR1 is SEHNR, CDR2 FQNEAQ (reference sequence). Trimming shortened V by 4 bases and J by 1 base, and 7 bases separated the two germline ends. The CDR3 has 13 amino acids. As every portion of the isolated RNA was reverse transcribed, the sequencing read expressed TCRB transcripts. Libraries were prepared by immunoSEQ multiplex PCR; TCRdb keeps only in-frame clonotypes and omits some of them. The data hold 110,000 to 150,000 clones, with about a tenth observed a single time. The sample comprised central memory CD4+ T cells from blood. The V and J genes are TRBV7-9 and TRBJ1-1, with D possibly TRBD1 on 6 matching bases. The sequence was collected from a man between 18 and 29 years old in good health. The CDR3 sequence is CASSSQGNTEAFF. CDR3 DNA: TGTGCCAGCAGCTCACAGGGGAACACTGAAGCTTTCTTT.